This T cell receptor beta chain was retrieved from a study of vaccination effects on CD4 cells after COVID-19. About the study: Expansion with viral peptide pools was applied to antigen-specific CD4+ T cells by the ViraFEST assay prior to sequencing. Two-dose vaccination with either BNT162b2 or mRNA-1273 was given to the participants.

Concerning this clone: Its antigen is as yet unknown.

Following an approximately 11-day culture, CD4+ T cells were purified. Cultures received IL-2 medium that replaced half the medium on days 3 and 7. The assay was immunoSEQ multiplex PCR, and TCRdb's table has in-frame clones only and misses some. This sample has some 50,000 clones, with about 67% found just once. The CDR3 runs 17 residues. Germline CDR1 SGHTS, CDR2 YDEGEE. V lost 4 bases to trimming and J lost 6 bases; unmatched junction nucleotides: 13. Notes on the study in general: Substantial clonal contraction characterized both infection- and vaccine-induced clones late after vaccination.

The chain is built from TRBV5-8 and TRBJ2-2, with TRBD2 matching over 9 bases. The specimen was CD4+ T cells from PBMCs cultured without peptide, collected before COVID-19 vaccination. This clonotype originated in a human donor who received a COVID-19 vaccine. The CDR3 DNA reads TGTGCCAGCAGCGCAGGGCCTACAGCGGGAGGTTCCGGGGAGCTGTTTTTT. It encodes CASSAGPTAGGSGELFF.